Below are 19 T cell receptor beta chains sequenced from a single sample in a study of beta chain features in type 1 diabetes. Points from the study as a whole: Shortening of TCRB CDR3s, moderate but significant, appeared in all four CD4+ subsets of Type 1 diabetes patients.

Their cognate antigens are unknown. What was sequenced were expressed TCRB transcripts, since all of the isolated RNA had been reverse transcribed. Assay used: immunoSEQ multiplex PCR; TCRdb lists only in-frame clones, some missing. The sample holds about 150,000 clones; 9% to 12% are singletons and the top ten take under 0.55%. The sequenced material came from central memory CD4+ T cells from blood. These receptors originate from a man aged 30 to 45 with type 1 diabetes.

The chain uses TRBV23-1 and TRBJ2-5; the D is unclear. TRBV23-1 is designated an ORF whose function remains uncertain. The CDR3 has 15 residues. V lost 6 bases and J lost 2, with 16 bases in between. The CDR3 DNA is TGCGCCAGCAGCCGCTTTATATACTCACAAGAGACCCAGTACTTC. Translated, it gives CASSRFIYSQETQYF.

Written as DNA, the CDR3 is TGTGCCAGCAGCAGACAGCCCCAAGAGACCCAGTACTTC. This translates into CASSRQPQETQYF. The genes are TRBV6-6 and TRBJ2-5, with D possibly being TRBD1 (5 bases). Germline V gives CDR1 MNHNY, CDR2 SVGAGI (reference sequence). The CDR3 consists of 13 residues. Trimming stripped 6 bases from V and 1 base from J, with 9 bases between.

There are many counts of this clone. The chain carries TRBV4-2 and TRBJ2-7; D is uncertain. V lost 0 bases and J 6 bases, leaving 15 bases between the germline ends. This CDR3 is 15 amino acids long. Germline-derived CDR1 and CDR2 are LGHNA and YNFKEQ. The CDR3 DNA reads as TGTGCCAGCAGCCAAGAGCCAGGATCAAAGTCCGAGCAGTACTTC. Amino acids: CASSQEPGSKSEQYF.

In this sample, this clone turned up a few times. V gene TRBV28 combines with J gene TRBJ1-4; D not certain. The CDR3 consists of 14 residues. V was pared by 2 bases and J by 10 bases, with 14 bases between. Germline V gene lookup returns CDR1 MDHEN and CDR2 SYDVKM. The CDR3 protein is CASSLEGDRGKLFF. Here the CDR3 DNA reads TGTGCCAGCAGTTTAGAAGGAGACCGGGGAAAACTGTTTTTT.

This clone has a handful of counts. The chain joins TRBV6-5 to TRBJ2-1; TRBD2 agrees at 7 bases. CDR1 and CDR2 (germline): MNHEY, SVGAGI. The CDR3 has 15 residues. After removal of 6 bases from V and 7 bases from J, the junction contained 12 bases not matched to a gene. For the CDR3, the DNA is TGTGCCAGCAGATGGGAGTTGGGAGGGCCGAATGAGCAGTTCTTC. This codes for CASRWELGGPNEQFF.

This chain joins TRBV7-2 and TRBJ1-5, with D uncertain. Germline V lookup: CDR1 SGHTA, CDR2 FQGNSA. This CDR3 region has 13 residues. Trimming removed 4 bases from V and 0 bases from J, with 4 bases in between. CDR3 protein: CASSYYSNQPQHF. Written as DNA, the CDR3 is TGTGCCAGCAGCTACTATAGCAATCAGCCCCAGCATTTT.

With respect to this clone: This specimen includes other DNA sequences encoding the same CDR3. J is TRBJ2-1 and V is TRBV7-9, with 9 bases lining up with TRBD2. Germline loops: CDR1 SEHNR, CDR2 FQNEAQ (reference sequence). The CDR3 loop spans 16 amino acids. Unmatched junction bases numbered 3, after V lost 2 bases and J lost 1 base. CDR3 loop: CASSLSLAGSYNEQFF. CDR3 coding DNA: TGTGCCAGCAGCTTAAGCCTAGCGGGGTCCTACAATGAGCAGTTCTTC. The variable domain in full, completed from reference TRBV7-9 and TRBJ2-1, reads DTGVSQNPRHKITKRGQNVTFRCDPISEHNRLYWYRQTLGQGPEFLTYFQNEAQLEKSRLLSDRFSAERPKGSFSTLEIQRTEQGDSAMYLCASSLSLAGSYNEQFFGPGTRLTVL.

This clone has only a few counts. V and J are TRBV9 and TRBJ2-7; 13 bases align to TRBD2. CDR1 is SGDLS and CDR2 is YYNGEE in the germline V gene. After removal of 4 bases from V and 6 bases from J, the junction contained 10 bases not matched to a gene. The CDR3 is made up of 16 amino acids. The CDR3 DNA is TGTGCCAGCAGCCCGGGGGGACTAGCGGGATTGGGCGAGCAGTACTTC. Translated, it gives CASSPGGLAGLGEQYF.

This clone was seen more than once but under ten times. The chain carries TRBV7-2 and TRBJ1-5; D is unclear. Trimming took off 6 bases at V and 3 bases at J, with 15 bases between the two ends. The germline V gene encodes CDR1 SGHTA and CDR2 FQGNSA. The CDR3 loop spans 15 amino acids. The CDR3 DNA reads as TGTGCCAGCAGTCGTACAGTGGCCTACAATCAGCCCCAGCATTTT. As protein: CASSRTVAYNQPQHF.

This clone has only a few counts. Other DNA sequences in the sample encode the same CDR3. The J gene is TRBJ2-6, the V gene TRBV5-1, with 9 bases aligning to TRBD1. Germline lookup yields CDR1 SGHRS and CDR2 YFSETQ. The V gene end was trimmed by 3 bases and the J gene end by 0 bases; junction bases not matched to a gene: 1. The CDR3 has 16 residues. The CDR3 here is CASSSGQGSGANVLTF. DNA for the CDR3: TGCGCCAGCAGCTCGGGACAGGGCTCTGGGGCCAACGTCCTGACTTTC.

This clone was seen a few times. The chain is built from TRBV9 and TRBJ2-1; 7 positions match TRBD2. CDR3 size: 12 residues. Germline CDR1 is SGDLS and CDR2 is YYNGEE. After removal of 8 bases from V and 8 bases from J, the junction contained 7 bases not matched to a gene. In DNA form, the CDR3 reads TGTGCCAGGGGGAGGGGCGTCGATGAGCAGTTCTTC. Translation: CARGRGVDEQFF.

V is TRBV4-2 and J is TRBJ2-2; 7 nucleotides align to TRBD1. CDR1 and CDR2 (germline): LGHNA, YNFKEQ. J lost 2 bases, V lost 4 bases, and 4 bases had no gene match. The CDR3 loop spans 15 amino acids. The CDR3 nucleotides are TGTGCCAGCAGCCCCAGGACAGGCAACACCGGGGAGCTGTTTTTT. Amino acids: CASSPRTGNTGELFF.

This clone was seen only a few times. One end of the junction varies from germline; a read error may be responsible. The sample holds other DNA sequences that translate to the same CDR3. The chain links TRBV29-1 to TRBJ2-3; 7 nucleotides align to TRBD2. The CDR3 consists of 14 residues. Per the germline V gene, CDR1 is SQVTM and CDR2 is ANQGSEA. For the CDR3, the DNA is TGCAGCGTCGAAGGCGGGAGAGGGACAGATACGCAGTATTTT. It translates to CSVEGGRGTDTQYF.

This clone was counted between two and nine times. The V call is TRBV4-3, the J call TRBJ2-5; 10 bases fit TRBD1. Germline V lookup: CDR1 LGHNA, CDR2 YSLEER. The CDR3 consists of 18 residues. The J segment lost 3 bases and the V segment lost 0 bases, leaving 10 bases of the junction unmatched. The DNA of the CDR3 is TGCGCCAGCAGCCAAGAGCCCCCTGCGGGACAGGGGAAAGAGACCCAGTACTTC. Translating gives CASSQEPPAGQGKETQYF.

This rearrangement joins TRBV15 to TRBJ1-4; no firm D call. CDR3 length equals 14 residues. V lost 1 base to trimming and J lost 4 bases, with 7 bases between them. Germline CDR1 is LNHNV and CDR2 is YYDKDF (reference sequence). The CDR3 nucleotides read TGTGCCACCAGCAGAGGAGGGTTTAATGAAAAACTGTTTTTT. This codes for CATSRGGFNEKLFF. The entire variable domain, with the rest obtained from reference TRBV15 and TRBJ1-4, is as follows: DAMVIQNPRYQVTQFGKPVTLSCSQTLNHNVMYWYQQKSSQAPKLLFHYYDKDFNNEADTPDNFQSRRPNTSFCFLDIRSPGLGDTAMYLCATSRGGFNEKLFFGSGTQLSVL.

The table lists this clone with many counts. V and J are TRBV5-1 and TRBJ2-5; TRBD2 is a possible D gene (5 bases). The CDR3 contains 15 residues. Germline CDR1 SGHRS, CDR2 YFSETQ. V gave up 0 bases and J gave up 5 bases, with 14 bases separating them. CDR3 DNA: TGCGCCAGCAGCTTGGTCGGCGCTAGCAGGGAGACCCAGTACTTC. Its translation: CASSLVGASRETQYF.

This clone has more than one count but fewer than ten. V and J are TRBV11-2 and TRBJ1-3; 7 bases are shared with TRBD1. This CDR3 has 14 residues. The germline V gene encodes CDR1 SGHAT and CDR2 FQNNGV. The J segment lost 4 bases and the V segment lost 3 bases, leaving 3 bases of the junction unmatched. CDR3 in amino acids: CASSLGTEGNTIYF. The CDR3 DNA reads TGTGCCAGCAGCTTGGGGACAGAGGGAAACACCATATATTTT.

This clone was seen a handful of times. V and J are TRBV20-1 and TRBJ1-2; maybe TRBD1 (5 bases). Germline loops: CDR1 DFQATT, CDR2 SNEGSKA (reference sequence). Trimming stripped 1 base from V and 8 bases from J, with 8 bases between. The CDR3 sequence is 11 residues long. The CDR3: CSARVQGGYTF. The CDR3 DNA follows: TGCAGTGCTAGAGTTCAGGGAGGCTACACCTTC.

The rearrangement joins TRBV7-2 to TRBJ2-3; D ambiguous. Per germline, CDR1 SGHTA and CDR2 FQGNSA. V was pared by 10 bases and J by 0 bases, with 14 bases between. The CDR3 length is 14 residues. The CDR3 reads CATRSGASTDTQYF. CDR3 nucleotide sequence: TGTGCCACCCGGTCTGGAGCCAGCACAGATACGCAGTATTTT.